This TCR beta chain was sequenced during a study of T-cell reconstitution after alpha-beta-depleted transplantation in children. Preparing the TCRbeta library involved the use of unique molecular identifiers. TCRdb re-derived calls from the PCR reads in MiXCR, one entry per CDR3 protein. This table holds about 440,000 distinct CDR3 sequences, around two fifths found once. The CDR3 extends over 16 amino acids. The V end was cut by 3 bases, the J end by 0 bases, with 15 bases between. This chain connects TRBV12-3 or TRBV12-4 to TRBJ2-7; a possible D gene is TRBD2 (7 bases). Material: PBMCs, obtained before TCRalphabeta/CD19-depleted stem cell transplant. This TCR was recovered from a girl aged 2-10 years with aplastic anemia, due to receive a stem cell transplant. The CDR3 region is CASSFRGGGSSYEQYF. CDR3 bases: TGTGCCAGCAGTTTCCGGGGAGGGGGGAGCTCCTACGAGCAGTACTTC.